Listed below are T cell receptor beta chains from one sample, sequenced in a study of OX40 agonist ivuxolimab in advanced cancers. Repertoires were generated with immunoSEQ multiplex PCR, while TCRdb's copy carries only in-frame clones and drops some. The sample shows around 43,000 clones, 86% of them seen only once. The material was CD4+ or CD8+ T cells sorted from blood, obtained in a trial of the OX40 agonist ivuxolimab. All receptors derive from an adult with an advanced solid tumor such as melanoma, head and neck, liver or kidney cancer. The CDR3 runs from the conserved cysteine through the conserved F or W. D genes are given only for firm matches. Some rows mark clone size as missing; the rest say once, few, many or name a class of expanded clone.

j_gene: TRBJ2-2; abundance: medium-sized; d_gene: TRBD2; v_gene: TRBV7-6; CDR3aa: CASSLSGGTGELFF; CDR3nt: TGTGCCAGCAGCTTATCGGGGGGTACCGGGGAGCTGTTTTTT
j_gene: TRBJ2-7; abundance: NA; d_gene: NA; v_gene: TRBV9; CDR3aa: CASSPVGGQEQYF; CDR3nt: TGTGCCAGCAGCCCAGTGGGGGGGCAGGAGCAGTACTTC
j_gene: TRBJ2-7; abundance: NA; d_gene: NA; v_gene: TRBV13; CDR3aa: CASSLREKGKQVYEQYF; CDR3nt: TGTGCCAGCAGCTTAAGGGAAAAGGGAAAGCAAGTTTACGAGCAGTACTTC
j_gene: TRBJ1-5; abundance: NA; d_gene: NA; v_gene: TRBV19; CDR3aa: CAIGAGNQPQHF; CDR3nt: TGTGCCATAGGAGCTGGCAATCAGCCCCAGCATTTT
j_gene: TRBJ2-1; abundance: once; d_gene: NA; v_gene: TRBV4-1; CDR3aa: CASSQDGRSKFF; CDR3nt: TGCGCCAGCAGCCAAGATGGGAGATCTAAGTTCTTC
j_gene: TRBJ1-1; abundance: NA; d_gene: NA; v_gene: TRBV9; CDR3aa: CASSSGRGGTEAFF; CDR3nt: TGTGCCAGCAGCTCTGGGAGGGGGGGGACTGAAGCTTTCTTT
j_gene: TRBJ2-6; abundance: few; d_gene: NA; v_gene: TRBV7-9; CDR3aa: CASSSGAGANVLTF; CDR3nt: TGTGCCAGCAGTTCCGGGGCCGGGGCCAACGTCCTGACTTTC
j_gene: TRBJ1-5; abundance: NA; d_gene: NA; v_gene: TRBV28; CDR3aa: CASSQQGTDLLPQHF; CDR3nt: TGTGCCAGCAGCCAACAGGGTACTGACTTGCTGCCCCAGCATTTT
j_gene: TRBJ1-6; abundance: NA; d_gene: NA; v_gene: TRBV7-2; CDR3aa: CASSLAPGGSSYNSPLHF; CDR3nt: TGTGCCAGCAGCTTAGCGCCGGGGGGGAGCTCCTATAATTCACCCCTCCACTTT
j_gene: TRBJ1-5; abundance: NA; d_gene: NA; v_gene: TRBV7-2; CDR3aa: CASSLGGIQPQHF; CDR3nt: TGTGCCAGCAGCTTAGGGGGAATTCAGCCCCAGCATTTT
j_gene: TRBJ2-5; abundance: NA; d_gene: TRBD1; v_gene: TRBV6-5; CDR3aa: CASSYAGTGGETQYF; CDR3nt: TGTGCCAGCAGTTACGCGGGGACAGGGGGAGAGACCCAGTACTTC
j_gene: TRBJ2-7; abundance: NA; d_gene: NA; v_gene: TRBV4-3; CDR3aa: CASSLFSAPSYEQYF; CDR3nt: TGCGCCAGCAGCCTTTTTTCAGCACCATCCTACGAGCAGTACTTC
j_gene: TRBJ2-5; abundance: NA; d_gene: NA; v_gene: TRBV9; CDR3aa: CASSVGQSPQETQYF; CDR3nt: TGTGCCAGCAGCGTAGGGCAGAGCCCCCAAGAGACCCAGTACTTC
j_gene: TRBJ2-1; abundance: NA; d_gene: TRBD1; v_gene: TRBV7-9; CDR3aa: CASSPGTGLSYNEQFF; CDR3nt: TGTGCCAGCAGCCCTGGGACAGGCCTATCCTACAATGAGCAGTTCTTC
j_gene: TRBJ1-1; abundance: NA; d_gene: TRBD1; v_gene: TRBV7-2; CDR3aa: CASSFVTGGLTEAFF; CDR3nt: TGTGCCAGCAGCTTTGTAACAGGGGGCTTAACTGAAGCTTTCTTT
j_gene: TRBJ1-5; abundance: NA; d_gene: NA; v_gene: TRBV7-2; CDR3aa: CASSLASQGRFQPQHF; CDR3nt: TGTGCCAGCAGCTTAGCTTCTCAAGGGAGGTTTCAGCCCCAGCATTTT
j_gene: TRBJ2-5; abundance: NA; d_gene: NA; v_gene: TRBV13; CDR3aa: CASSSRLAQETQYF; CDR3nt: TGTGCCAGCAGCTCCCGACTGGCTCAAGAGACCCAGTACTTC
j_gene: TRBJ1-2; abundance: once; d_gene: NA; v_gene: TRBV13; CDR3aa: CASSFIEGDLNYGYTF; CDR3nt: TGTGCCAGCAGCTTCATTGAGGGGGATTTAAACTATGGCTACACCTTC
j_gene: TRBJ2-4; abundance: once; d_gene: NA; v_gene: TRBV18; CDR3aa: CASSPNRGTVQNIQYF; CDR3nt: TGTGCCAGCTCACCAAACCGGGGGACAGTACAAAACATTCAGTACTTC
j_gene: TRBJ2-7; abundance: NA; d_gene: NA; v_gene: TRBV4-3; CDR3aa: CASSQETGTLYEQYF; CDR3nt: TGCGCCAGCAGCCAAGAAACCGGGACGCTCTACGAGCAGTACTTC
j_gene: TRBJ2-1; abundance: NA; d_gene: NA; v_gene: TRBV6-1; CDR3aa: CASSPGAYNEQFF; CDR3nt: TGTGCCAGCTCCCCAGGGGCCTACAATGAGCAGTTCTTC
j_gene: TRBJ1-5; abundance: NA; d_gene: NA; v_gene: TRBV27; CDR3aa: CASSLSVSRGNQPQHF; CDR3nt: TGTGCCAGCAGTTTGTCGGTATCAAGGGGCAATCAGCCCCAGCATTTT
j_gene: TRBJ2-1; abundance: NA; d_gene: NA; v_gene: TRBV13; CDR3aa: CASSLEARENEQFF; CDR3nt: TGTGCCAGCAGCTTAGAGGCCCGGGAGAATGAGCAGTTCTTC
j_gene: TRBJ2-7; abundance: NA; d_gene: TRBD1; v_gene: TRBV25-1; CDR3aa: CASSEWGTGRREQYF; CDR3nt: TGTGCCAGCAGTGAATGGGGGACAGGGAGGCGCGAGCAGTACTTC
j_gene: TRBJ2-3; abundance: NA; d_gene: TRBD1; v_gene: TRBV4-1; CDR3aa: CASRRQGAELDTQYF; CDR3nt: TGCGCCAGCAGGAGACAGGGGGCAGAACTGGATACGCAGTATTTT
j_gene: TRBJ2-5; abundance: few; d_gene: NA; v_gene: TRBV5-5; CDR3aa: CASSLDVLETQYF; CDR3nt: TGTGCCAGCAGCTTGGACGTACTTGAGACCCAGTACTTC
j_gene: TRBJ2-1; abundance: NA; d_gene: NA; v_gene: TRBV6-1; CDR3aa: CASSLYNEQFF; CDR3nt: TGTGCCAGCAGTCTTTACAATGAGCAGTTCTTC
j_gene: TRBJ1-3; abundance: NA; d_gene: NA; v_gene: TRBV14; CDR3aa: CASSQDLRSGNTIYF; CDR3nt: TGTGCCAGCAGCCAAGACCTTCGCTCTGGAAACACCATATATTTT
j_gene: TRBJ1-5; abundance: NA; d_gene: TRBD1; v_gene: TRBV7-9; CDR3aa: CASSFLGTANQPQHF; CDR3nt: TGTGCCAGCAGCTTCCTGGGGACAGCTAATCAGCCCCAGCATTTT
j_gene: TRBJ1-1; abundance: NA; d_gene: NA; v_gene: TRBV5-6; CDR3aa: CASSLFGFGAVNTEAFF; CDR3nt: TGTGCCAGCAGCTTGTTTGGTTTTGGGGCTGTGAACACTGAAGCTTTCTTT
j_gene: TRBJ2-7; abundance: NA; d_gene: NA; v_gene: TRBV4-1; CDR3aa: CASSQVRGAYEQYF; CDR3nt: TGCGCCAGCAGCCAAGTTAGGGGGGCCTACGAGCAGTACTTC
j_gene: TRBJ1-1; abundance: NA; d_gene: NA; v_gene: TRBV7-2; CDR3aa: CASSLIENTEAFF; CDR3nt: TGTGCCAGCAGCTTAATTGAGAACACTGAAGCTTTCTTT
j_gene: TRBJ1-4; abundance: NA; d_gene: TRBD1; v_gene: TRBV9; CDR3aa: CASSGQGLTNEKLFF; CDR3nt: TGTGCCAGCAGCGGACAGGGGTTAACTAATGAAAAACTGTTTTTT
j_gene: TRBJ2-1; abundance: NA; d_gene: NA; v_gene: TRBV13; CDR3aa: CASSLGIGPPDRNEQFF; CDR3nt: TGTGCCAGCAGCTTGGGGATTGGACCCCCTGATAGAAATGAGCAGTTCTTC
j_gene: TRBJ1-2; abundance: NA; d_gene: NA; v_gene: TRBV15; CDR3aa: CATSQPGLYYGYTF; CDR3nt: TGTGCCACCAGCCAACCGGGACTCTACTATGGCTACACCTTC
j_gene: TRBJ1-1; abundance: NA; d_gene: NA; v_gene: TRBV19; CDR3aa: CASSIDGEQGRAEAFF; CDR3nt: TGTGCCAGTAGTATAGATGGGGAACAGGGTAGGGCTGAAGCTTTCTTT
j_gene: TRBJ1-2; abundance: NA; d_gene: TRBD1; v_gene: TRBV10-3; CDR3aa: CAIARDRGEGYTF; CDR3nt: TGTGCCATCGCCCGGGACAGGGGCGAGGGCTACACCTTC
j_gene: TRBJ1-2; abundance: NA; d_gene: NA; v_gene: TRBV10-3; CDR3aa: CAISAQGQGYGYTF; CDR3nt: TGTGCCATCAGTGCACAGGGACAAGGCTATGGCTACACCTTC
j_gene: TRBJ1-1; abundance: NA; d_gene: TRBD1; v_gene: TRBV5-6; CDR3aa: CASSLGTGSDTEAFF; CDR3nt: TGTGCCAGCAGCCTGGGGACAGGCAGTGACACTGAAGCTTTCTTT
j_gene: TRBJ2-1; abundance: NA; d_gene: TRBD2; v_gene: TRBV9; CDR3aa: CASSVGLAGAPAYNEQFF; CDR3nt: TGTGCCAGCAGCGTCGGACTAGCGGGGGCCCCCGCCTACAATGAGCAGTTCTTC
j_gene: TRBJ2-7; abundance: NA; d_gene: NA; v_gene: TRBV29-1; CDR3aa: CSVEPARGEQYF; CDR3nt: TGCAGCGTGGAGCCTGCCAGGGGCGAGCAGTACTTC
j_gene: TRBJ2-1; abundance: NA; d_gene: NA; v_gene: TRBV19; CDR3aa: CASRRLETGYNEQFF; CDR3nt: TGTGCCAGTAGACGTTTGGAAACCGGATACAATGAGCAGTTCTTC
j_gene: TRBJ2-7; abundance: NA; d_gene: NA; v_gene: TRBV6-1; CDR3aa: CASSEAPPEQYF; CDR3nt: TGTGCCAGCAGTGAAGCCCCCCCCGAGCAGTACTTC
j_gene: TRBJ1-2; abundance: once; d_gene: TRBD1; v_gene: TRBV5-8; CDR3aa: CASSPGTGGNYGYTF; CDR3nt: TGTGCCAGCAGCCCCGGGACAGGGGGAAACTATGGCTACACCTTC
j_gene: TRBJ1-2; abundance: NA; d_gene: NA; v_gene: TRBV6-5; CDR3aa: CASSYSEGLNYGYTF; CDR3nt: TGTGCCAGCAGTTACTCGGAGGGTCTTAACTATGGCTACACCTTC
j_gene: TRBJ1-1; abundance: NA; d_gene: NA; v_gene: TRBV9; CDR3aa: CASSSGQSSGAFF; CDR3nt: TGTGCCAGCAGCTCCGGACAGTCCTCTGGAGCTTTCTTT
j_gene: TRBJ1-1; abundance: NA; d_gene: NA; v_gene: TRBV27; CDR3aa: CASSFGGRTEAFF; CDR3nt: TGTGCCAGCAGTTTCGGTGGGCGTACTGAAGCTTTCTTT
j_gene: TRBJ1-1; abundance: NA; d_gene: NA; v_gene: TRBV7-9; CDR3aa: CASSLESNHEAFF; CDR3nt: TGTGCCAGCAGCTTAGAATCCAATCATGAAGCTTTCTTT
j_gene: TRBJ1-4; abundance: NA; d_gene: TRBD1; v_gene: TRBV9; CDR3aa: CASSRLSGGSREKLFF; CDR3nt: TGTGCCAGCAGCCGATTATCAGGGGGTTCGAGGGAAAAACTGTTTTTT
j_gene: TRBJ1-1; abundance: NA; d_gene: TRBD1; v_gene: TRBV7-6; CDR3aa: CASSLAPVGQGDTEAFF; CDR3nt: TGTGCCAGCAGCTTAGCGCCGGTTGGGCAGGGGGACACTGAAGCTTTCTTT
j_gene: TRBJ1-5; abundance: once; d_gene: TRBD1; v_gene: TRBV6-4; CDR3aa: CASRGRDRAGNQPQHF; CDR3nt: TGTGCCAGCAGGGGACGGGACAGGGCGGGCAATCAGCCCCAGCATTTT
j_gene: TRBJ1-6; abundance: NA; d_gene: NA; v_gene: TRBV4-3; CDR3aa: CASSQELNSPLHF; CDR3nt: TGCGCCAGCAGCCAAGAACTGAATTCACCCCTCCACTTT